Following are 27 T cell receptor beta chains from one sample sequenced in a study of T-cell memory formation after mild COVID-19. Each CDR3 protein gets one entry after TCRdb re-called the 5' RACE reads with MiXCR. The sample records more than 400,000 distinct CDR3 sequences, 15% to 20% being singletons. What was sequenced was PBMCs or a T cell subset sorted from them (not recorded which). The receptors were gathered from an adult woman who had mild COVID-19 (a few samples of this study predate the infection). Cell type and time point are not known.

This clonotype was counted only a few times. The chain has TRBV20-1 and TRBJ1-6; 9 bases match TRBD1. The CDR3 is 16 residues long. Germline loops: CDR1 DFQATT, CDR2 SNEGSKA (reference sequence). J lost 14 bases, V lost 3 bases, and 17 bases had no gene match. The CDR3 DNA reads TGCAGTGCTAGTCTCAGGGACAGGGTAGAGTGGGGGGCCCTCCACTTT. The encoded protein is CSASLRDRVEWGALHF.

This clonotype was counted between two and nine times. CDR3 loop: CSARTTNGRYNEQFF. In DNA, the CDR3 is TGCAGTGCTAGGACGACTAACGGGAGATACAATGAGCAGTTCTTC. The chain joins TRBV20-1 to TRBJ2-1, with D possibly TRBD2 on 6 matching bases. V was pared by 3 bases and J by 4 bases, with 16 bases between. The CDR3 totals 15 residues. The germline gives CDR1 DFQATT, CDR2 SNEGSKA (reference sequence).

The V gene is TRBV6-2 or TRBV6-3, the J gene TRBJ2-2; 8 bases map to TRBD2. V shed 4 bases and J 4 bases; nucleotides not matched to a gene: 5. There are 15 residues in the CDR3. Germline V gives CDR1 MNHEY, CDR2 SVGEGT. As DNA, the CDR3 is TGTGCCAGCAGTTCCGGGACTAGAGGCACCGGGGAGCTGTTTTTT. Encoded protein: CASSSGTRGTGELFF.

J is TRBJ2-2 and V is TRBV12-5; D unclear. CDR1 and CDR2 (germline): LGHNT, FRNRAP. Trimming shortened V by 4 bases and J by 4 bases, and 19 bases separated the two germline ends. The CDR3 spans 17 residues. The CDR3 loop is CASGSLPPPSGTGELFF. In DNA form, the CDR3 reads TGTGCTAGTGGTTCACTTCCCCCCCCGTCCGGCACCGGGGAGCTGTTTTTT.

This clonotype was recorded a few times. This chain uses TRBV15 with TRBJ2-4, with D perhaps TRBD2 (5 bases). This CDR3 region has 16 residues. Germline V lookup: CDR1 LNHNV, CDR2 YYDKDF (reference sequence). Trimming stripped 0 bases from V and 4 bases from J, with 13 bases between. The CDR3 spells CATSREGSYRKNIQYF. CDR3 in DNA: TGTGCCACCAGCAGAGAGGGGAGTTATCGGAAAAACATTCAGTACTTC.

This chain links TRBV7-9 with TRBJ1-1, with TRBD1 matching 10 bases. Germline-derived CDR1 and CDR2 are SEHNR and FQNEAQ (reference sequence). CDR3 length: 14 amino acids. With V trimmed by 6 bases and J by 3 bases, 4 bases remained unmatched. CDR3 protein: CASRAGTGDTEAFF. For the CDR3, the DNA is TGTGCCAGCAGGGCCGGGACAGGGGACACTGAAGCTTTCTTT.

The J gene is TRBJ2-1, the V gene TRBV20-1, with D possibly being TRBD1 (5 bases). Trimming pared 0 bases from V and 10 bases from J, leaving 10 bases between. Germline V gene sequence: CDR1 DFQATT, CDR2 SNEGSKA (reference sequence). The CDR3 consists of 12 residues. The CDR3 here is CSARDKGWEQFF. For the CDR3, the DNA is TGCAGTGCTAGAGATAAGGGGTGGGAGCAGTTCTTC.

This clonotype was seen only a few times. V gene TRBV15 combines with J gene TRBJ1-5; 9 nucleotides match TRBD1. CDR3 length: 13 residues. In germline, CDR1 is LNHNV, CDR2 YYDKDF (reference sequence). V trimming: 3 bases; J trimming: 9 bases; junction bases outside the gene matches: 3. The CDR3 DNA follows: TGTGCCACCAGCAGGACAGGGGGTCGGCCCCAGCATTTT. Translating gives CATSRTGGRPQHF. Combining the CDR3 with reference TRBV15 and TRBJ1-5 gives the whole variable domain DAMVIQNPRYQVTQFGKPVTLSCSQTLNHNVMYWYQQKSSQAPKLLFHYYDKDFNNEADTPDNFQSRRPNTSFCFLDIRSPGLGDTAMYLCATSRTGGRPQHFGDGTRLSIL.

This clonotype has only a few counts. The chain recombines TRBV30 with TRBJ2-7; 11 positions agree with TRBD1. This CDR3 region has 18 residues. V gave up 0 bases and J gave up 0 bases; unmatched junction bases: 10. Germline CDR1 reads GTSNPN; CDR2 reads SVGIG (reference sequence). CDR3 in amino acids: CAWSVFFGTGGISYEQYF. CDR3 sequence (DNA): TGTGCCTGGAGTGTCTTCTTCGGGACAGGGGGTATCTCCTACGAGCAGTACTTC.

The chain joins TRBV15 to TRBJ1-1; TRBD1 matches at 9 bases. This CDR3 contains 15 residues. From germline, CDR1 is LNHNV and CDR2 YYDKDF (reference sequence). With V trimmed by 0 bases and J by 4 bases, 3 bases remained unmatched. As DNA, the CDR3 is TGTGCCACCAGCAGAGAAGGGACAGGGATCACTGAAGCTTTCTTT. Translation: CATSREGTGITEAFF. Drawing the rest from reference TRBV15 and TRBJ1-1, the complete variable domain is DAMVIQNPRYQVTQFGKPVTLSCSQTLNHNVMYWYQQKSSQAPKLLFHYYDKDFNNEADTPDNFQSRRPNTSFCFLDIRSPGLGDTAMYLCATSREGTGITEAFFGQGTRLTVV.

This clonotype was detected once. The chain joins TRBV7-8 to TRBJ2-7; 7 bases map to TRBD2. The CDR3 contains 14 residues. Trimming removed 4 bases from V and 3 bases from J; junction bases left unmatched: 6. Looked up from germline, CDR1 is SGHVS and CDR2 is FQNEAQ. DNA of the CDR3: TGTGCCAGCAGCTACTCGGGACTACGCTACGAGCAGTACTTC. This gives the protein CASSYSGLRYEQYF.

This clonotype was seen ten or more times. The chain has TRBV11-2 and TRBJ1-1, with D possibly TRBD1 on 5 matching bases. This CDR3 is 15 amino acids long. The germline gives CDR1 SGHAT, CDR2 FQNNGV. V was pared by 5 bases and J by 9 bases, with 22 bases between. CDR3 loop: CASSTETGTPGKAFF. Here the CDR3 DNA reads TGTGCCAGCAGCACAGAAACCGGGACTCCTGGGAAAGCTTTCTTT. Full variable domain (missing parts from reference TRBV11-2 and TRBJ1-1): EAGVAQSPRYKIIEKRQSVAFWCNPISGHATLYWYQQILGQGPKLLIQFQNNGVVDDSQLPKDRFSAERLKGVDSTLKIQPAKLEDSAVYLCASSTETGTPGKAFFGQGTRLTVV.

The chain employs TRBV4-2 and TRBJ2-1; TRBD2 matches at 8 bases. Germline-derived CDR1 and CDR2 are LGHNA and YNFKEQ. The CDR3 spans 15 residues. Trimming at V came to 3 bases and at J to 6 bases, leaving 7 bases not matched to a gene. CDR3 nucleotides: TGTGCCAGCAGCCAGCGAGCGGGAGAGCTCAATGAGCAGTTCTTC. It yields the protein CASSQRAGELNEQFF.

This clonotype was found a few times. A read error is possible here, since a much larger clone lies one base away. The chain is built from TRBV27 and TRBJ1-6, with 9 bases that match TRBD1. The V gene's germline CDR1 is MNHEY and CDR2 SMNVEV (reference sequence). The CDR3 spans 17 residues. The CDR3 sequence: CASSAAGTGRKGSHLHF. The CDR3 nucleotides read TGTGCCAGCAGTGCGGCGGGGACAGGGAGGAAGGGATCACACCTCCACTTT.

This clonotype was seen a few times. This chain joins TRBV12-3 or TRBV12-4 and TRBJ2-4; D not certain. The CDR3 has 14 amino acids. Trimming took 6 bases from V and 7 from J, leaving 16 bases between them. The CDR3 is CASSSPPQGNIQYF. Here the CDR3 DNA reads TGTGCCAGCAGCTCCCCGCCACAAGGGAACATTCAGTACTTC.

This clonotype was seen ten or more times. The gene calls are TRBV7-9 and TRBJ2-5; no definite D call. The CDR3 is 13 amino acids. The V end lost 4 bases, the J end lost 3 bases, and 9 bases lay between the germline ends. From germline, CDR1 is SEHNR and CDR2 FQNEAQ (reference sequence). This chain's CDR3 is CASSSGGEETQYF. CDR3 coding DNA: TGTGCCAGCAGCTCCGGTGGGGAAGAGACCCAGTACTTC. Filled out from reference TRBV7-9 and TRBJ2-5, the complete variable domain reads DTGVSQNPRHKITKRGQNVTFRCDPISEHNRLYWYRQTLGQGPEFLTYFQNEAQLEKSRLLSDRFSAERPKGSFSTLEIQRTEQGDSAMYLCASSSGGEETQYFGPGTRLLVL.

This clonotype was detected only a few times. The chain is built from TRBV20-1 and TRBJ2-5; the D gene is possibly TRBD2 (6 bases). Germline V gene data show CDR1 as DFQATT and CDR2 as SNEGSKA (reference sequence). The length of the CDR3 is 16 residues. V was trimmed by 3 bases and J by 5 bases, leaving 22 bases between them. The CDR3 DNA follows: TGCAGTGCTAGGGGTTTTCGCGCTACTGGGGGGGAGACCCAGTACTTC. As protein: CSARGFRATGGETQYF.

This clonotype came up a few times. V and J are TRBV18 and TRBJ2-5; D is uncertain. Germline V gives CDR1 KGHSH, CDR2 LQKENI. The CDR3 is 12 amino acids. The V and J ends lost 2 bases and 5 bases respectively, with 6 bases between them. The CDR3 protein is CASSPMAETQYF. DNA for the CDR3: TGTGCCAGCTCACCAATGGCGGAGACCCAGTACTTC.

This clonotype turned up a few times. This chain connects TRBV5-4 to TRBJ2-7; D is possibly TRBD1 (7 bases). V lost 4 bases and J lost 4, with 15 bases in between. CDR1 and CDR2 (germline): SGHNT, YYREEE (reference sequence). This CDR3 has 14 amino acids. The CDR3 loop reads CASSPQGDSYEQYF. The CDR3 DNA reads TGTGCCAGCAGCCCGCAGGGGGACTCTTACGAGCAGTACTTC.

The CDR3 loop reads CASSPPVSRETQYF. The CDR3 nucleotides read TGTGCCAGCTCACCACCGGTTAGCAGGGAGACCCAGTACTTC. This chain links TRBV18 with TRBJ2-5; D remains ambiguous. With 0 bases removed from V and 5 bases from J, the gap between germline ends came to 10 bases. This CDR3 has 14 residues. CDR1 is KGHSH, CDR2 LQKENI, per germline.

This clonotype occurred a few times. The rearrangement links TRBV5-5 to TRBJ1-1, with 7 bases lining up with TRBD1. This CDR3 comprises 13 residues. The V segment lost 3 bases and the J segment 7 bases; nucleotides outside the gene matches: 6. Germline CDR1 is SGHKS and CDR2 is YYEKEE (reference sequence). The CDR3 nucleotides are TGTGCCAGCAGCTGGACTGGGACAGATGAAGCTTTCTTT. Translation: CASSWTGTDEAFF.

V gene TRBV4-3 combines with J gene TRBJ2-2; D may be TRBD1 or TRBD2 (6 bases each). V was shortened by 4 bases and J by 0 bases, with 12 bases between the two germline ends. Germline V gives CDR1 LGHNA, CDR2 YSLEER. This CDR3 is 16 amino acids long. CDR3 region: CASSRGASTNTGELFF. The DNA for the CDR3 is TGCGCCAGCAGCCGGGGGGCGTCTACGAACACCGGGGAGCTGTTTTTT.

The rearrangement uses TRBV29-1 and TRBJ1-2; the match to TRBD1 covers 7 bases. CDR3 length: 17 residues. V dropped 0 bases and J dropped 1; count of bases not matched to a gene: 11. Per the germline V gene, CDR1 is SQVTM and CDR2 is ANQGSEA. The DNA of the CDR3 is TGCAGCGTTGAAGAAGTCTCCCCCGGGACAGATAACTATGGCTACACCTTC. It is translated as CSVEEVSPGTDNYGYTF.

This clonotype showed up just a few times. The DNA of the CDR3 is TGTGCCAGCAGCTTGACCAGGGATTACACAGATACGCAGTATTTT. As protein: CASSLTRDYTDTQYF. The chain couples TRBV7-9 to TRBJ2-3; possible D gene TRBD1, 5 bases. V shed 3 bases and J shed 2 bases, with 12 bases lying between them. Per germline, CDR1 SEHNR and CDR2 FQNEAQ (reference sequence). The CDR3 runs 15 residues.

The table lists this clonotype with a few counts. The J gene is TRBJ2-3, the V gene TRBV5-5; no firm D call. Per the germline V gene, CDR1 is SGHKS and CDR2 is YYEKEE (reference sequence). Trimming stripped 1 base from V and 2 bases from J, with 8 bases between. The CDR3 consists of 14 residues. CDR3 in DNA: TGTGCCAGCAGCTTGCGGTTAGTCACAGATACGCAGTATTTT. Its protein product is CASSLRLVTDTQYF.

This clonotype was counted only a few times. The chain employs TRBV5-1 and TRBJ2-7; D is perhaps TRBD2 (5 bases). From germline, CDR1 is SGHRS and CDR2 YFSETQ. There are 14 residues in the CDR3. Trimming removed 0 bases from V and 5 bases from J, with 12 bases in between. CDR3 protein: CASSLGESADEQYF. In DNA form, the CDR3 reads TGCGCCAGCAGCTTGGGGGAGTCGGCGGACGAGCAGTACTTC.

The chain combines TRBV20-1 with TRBJ2-3; perhaps D is TRBD1 or TRBD2 (6 bases each). The germline V gene encodes CDR1 DFQATT and CDR2 SNEGSKA (reference sequence). The V end lost 6 bases, the J end lost 0 bases, and 16 bases lay between the germline ends. The CDR3 spans 15 residues. As DNA, the CDR3 is TGCAGTGCGCCTCAGGAGGGGGGAAGCACAGATACGCAGTATTTT. It yields the protein CSAPQEGGSTDTQYF.